A selection of T cell receptor beta chains follows, all from one sample in a study of cytomegalovirus exposure and HLA in healthy donors. The table came from immunoSEQ multiplex PCR; TCRdb's copy has only in-frame clones and leaves some out. The table shows 200,000 to 300,000 clones, with 80% to 90% occurring only once. The sequenced material came from PBMCs. These receptors originate from a middle-aged woman in good health and CMV-seropositive. Both conserved end residues are part of each CDR3. Fields, in order: D gene, V gene, J gene, CDR3 protein, CDR3 DNA. The D gene is left open where the match is weak.

d_call: -; v_call: TRBV6-5; j_call: TRBJ2-3; cdr3_aa: CASSYSGSTTDTQYF; cdr3_nt: TGTGCCAGCAGTTACTCAGGGAGTACCACAGATACGCAGTATTTT
d_call: -; v_call: TRBV29-1; j_call: TRBJ1-1; cdr3_aa: CSVERRSRNTEAFF; cdr3_nt: TGCAGCGTTGAAAGGAGAAGCAGGAACACTGAAGCTTTCTTT
d_call: TRBD1; v_call: TRBV6-5; j_call: TRBJ1-2; cdr3_aa: CASSLQGNYGYTF; cdr3_nt: TGTGCCAGCAGTTTACAGGGGAACTATGGCTACACCTTC
d_call: TRBD1; v_call: TRBV27; j_call: TRBJ1-2; cdr3_aa: CASSSPGQLPYGYTF; cdr3_nt: TGTGCCAGCAGTTCTCCGGGACAGCTCCCCTATGGCTACACCTTC
d_call: TRBD2; v_call: TRBV28; j_call: TRBJ2-2; cdr3_aa: CASSILAGHTGELFF; cdr3_nt: TGTGCCAGCAGTATTCTAGCGGGACACACCGGGGAGCTGTTTTTT
d_call: -; v_call: TRBV27; j_call: TRBJ1-5; cdr3_aa: CASSWAGNQPQHF; cdr3_nt: TGTGCCAGCAGTTGGGCCGGCAATCAGCCCCAGCATTTT
d_call: TRBD2; v_call: TRBV7-8; j_call: TRBJ2-7; cdr3_aa: CASSLERGAYEQYF; cdr3_nt: TGTGCCAGCAGCCTAGAGCGGGGGGCGTACGAGCAGTACTTC
d_call: TRBD2; v_call: TRBV27; j_call: TRBJ2-7; cdr3_aa: CASREGYEQYF; cdr3_nt: TGTGCCAGTCGGGAGGGCTACGAGCAGTACTTC
d_call: TRBD1; v_call: TRBV10-3; j_call: TRBJ1-2; cdr3_aa: CAISDTGGGYTF; cdr3_nt: TGTGCCATCAGCGACACAGGGGGTGGCTACACCTTC
d_call: TRBD1; v_call: TRBV19; j_call: TRBJ1-6; cdr3_aa: CASKYLTGGNNSPLHF; cdr3_nt: TGTGCCAGCAAATACCTAACAGGGGGGAATAATTCACCCCTCCACTTT
d_call: -; v_call: TRBV7-2; j_call: TRBJ2-6; cdr3_aa: CASSLDRARLGANVLTF; cdr3_nt: TGTGCCAGCAGCTTAGACAGGGCCCGGTTAGGGGCCAACGTCCTGACTTTC
d_call: -; v_call: TRBV7-3; j_call: TRBJ2-3; cdr3_aa: CASSSTSTSTDTQYF; cdr3_nt: TGTGCCAGCAGCTCGACTAGTACTAGCACAGATACGCAGTATTTT
d_call: -; v_call: TRBV6-5; j_call: TRBJ1-2; cdr3_aa: CASMGASNYGYTF; cdr3_nt: TGTGCCAGCATGGGGGCCTCCAACTATGGCTACACCTTC
d_call: -; v_call: TRBV28; j_call: TRBJ2-2; cdr3_aa: CASRGPSVTGELFF; cdr3_nt: TGTGCCAGCAGGGGGCCTAGCGTCACCGGGGAGCTGTTTTTT